What follows are 25 T cell receptor beta chains derived from one specimen sequenced in a study of T cells after yellow fever vaccination (dated by TCRdb to about 2019). The treatment or condition label corresponds to: live attenuated yellow fever vaccine strain. Library prep was done by 5' RACE. For sequencing, an Illumina HiSeq 2500 was employed. TCRdb reprocessing: public reads trimmed at Q25 with fastp, clones called with MiXCR, in-frame beta chains kept. Rows merge per CDR3 protein into single entries with the most common DNA and genes. Here the sample has 500,000 to 650,000 distinct CDR3 sequences; around 16% occur a single time. Clones ranked in the top ten supply around 16% of the sample. The source was PBMCs, collected about 5 days after the first yellow fever vaccination. Receptors originate from a man between 18 and 35 years old who received the YFV17D yellow fever vaccine.

There are a few counts of this clonotype. The V gene is TRBV6-5, the J gene TRBJ2-7, with no clear D. The ends were cut back, 4 bases at V and 6 bases at J, with 7 bases in the middle. CDR1 is MNHEY and CDR2 is SVGAGI in the germline V gene. This CDR3 spans 11 amino acids. This CDR3 is CASSSASEQYF. CDR3 nucleotide sequence: TGTGCCAGCAGTTCTGCCTCCGAGCAGTACTTC.

This clonotype showed up just a few times. This chain links TRBV18 with TRBJ1-4; no firm D call. V was clipped by 2 bases and J by 6 bases, with 10 bases between them. The CDR3 runs to 14 residues. Germline loops: CDR1 KGHSH, CDR2 LQKENI. The CDR3 spells CASSPGPKYEKLFF. Written as DNA, the CDR3 is TGTGCCAGCTCACCAGGACCTAAATATGAAAAACTGTTTTTT.

V gene TRBV4-2 combines with J gene TRBJ2-7, with 8 bases identical to TRBD1. This CDR3 is 17 amino acids long. CDR1 and CDR2 from the germline V gene are LGHNA and YNFKEQ. V shed 0 bases and J 6 bases; nucleotides not matched to a gene: 13. The CDR3 protein is CASSQEGPGQAFSEQYF. In DNA, the CDR3 is TGTGCCAGCAGCCAAGAGGGTCCGGGACAGGCCTTCTCCGAGCAGTACTTC.

This clonotype was observed a handful of times. The chain has TRBV5-1 and TRBJ2-5; D is uncertain. With 6 bases removed from V and 2 bases from J, the gap between germline ends came to 14 bases. CDR3 length equals 14 residues. The V gene's germline CDR1 is SGHRS and CDR2 YFSETQ. Written as DNA, the CDR3 is TGCGCCAGCAAAGGACCCTCCCAGCAAGAGACCCAGTACTTC. It is translated as CASKGPSQQETQYF. The full variable domain, in which reference TRBV5-1 and TRBJ2-5 provide the parts outside the CDR3, is KAGVTQTPRYLIKTRGQQVTLSCSPISGHRSVSWYQQTPGQGLQFLFEYFSETQRNKGNFPGRFSGRQFSNSRSEMNVSTLELGDSALYLCASKGPSQQETQYFGPGTRLLVL.

This clonotype showed up just a few times. V is TRBV6-5 and J is TRBJ1-3; D not certain. The germline V gene has CDR1 MNHEY and CDR2 SVGAGI. CDR3 length: 15 amino acids. Between the trimmed V and J ends, which lost 2 bases and 2 bases, there was a span of 10 bases. Here the CDR3 reads CASSYLYGTGNTIYF. The CDR3 DNA is TGTGCCAGCAGTTACCTTTACGGGACTGGAAACACCATATATTTT.

This clonotype was detected only a few times. The rearrangement uses TRBV5-1 and TRBJ1-1, with unresolved D. Germline assignment: CDR1 SGHRS and CDR2 YFSETQ. CDR3 length: 14 residues. Trimming took 0 bases from V and 0 from J, leaving 6 bases between them. DNA for the CDR3: TGCGCCAGCAGCTTGGGGATCATGAACACTGAAGCTTTCTTT. This translates into CASSLGIMNTEAFF.

This clonotype was detected ten times or more. The CDR3 protein is CASSLTEQETQYF. The CDR3 DNA reads TGTGCCAGCAGCTTAACGGAGCAAGAGACCCAGTACTTC. The chain combines TRBV7-3 with TRBJ2-5, with D uncertain. Trimming removed 0 bases at V and 2 bases at J, with 4 bases between. In germline, CDR1 is SGHTA, CDR2 FQGTGA. This CDR3 has 13 amino acids.

The chain is built from TRBV4-1 and TRBJ2-3; D assignment may be TRBD1 or TRBD2 (6 bases each). The length of the CDR3 is 12 residues. Trimming removed 1 base from V and 10 bases from J, with 9 bases in between. CDR1 is MGHRA and CDR2 is YSYEKL in the germline V gene. In DNA form, the CDR3 reads TGCGCCAGCAGCCAAGGGGGGGCCTCGCAGTATTTT. This codes for CASSQGGASQYF.

The J gene is TRBJ2-7, the V gene TRBV20-1; 7 nucleotides agree with TRBD2. CDR3 length: 16 residues. Per germline, CDR1 DFQATT and CDR2 SNEGSKA (reference sequence). V lost 0 bases and J lost 2; bases outside the gene matches: 10. CDR3 sequence (DNA): TGCAGTGCTAGAGATCCCTCCGGGGGGAAAGCCTACGAGCAGTACTTC. This gives the protein CSARDPSGGKAYEQYF.

The sample holds many counts of this clonotype. Relative to the germline gene, one junction end is altered; a read error may explain this. V usage is TRBV5-1 and J usage is TRBJ2-5; 8 bases map to TRBD1. Germline CDR1 is SGHRS and CDR2 is YFSETQ. This CDR3 is built from 13 residues. The CDR3 loop is CASSTRGRETQYF. Written as DNA, the CDR3 is TGTGCCAGCAGTACCAGGGGGCGGGAGACCCAGTACTTC.

This chain connects TRBV7-9 to TRBJ2-1, with 8 nucleotides matching TRBD2. V lost 7 bases to trimming and J lost 4 bases; unmatched junction nucleotides: 3. The CDR3 runs 13 residues. CDR1 is SEHNR, CDR2 FQNEAQ, per germline (reference sequence). CDR3 amino acids: CASMSGGYNEQFF. The CDR3 region has the DNA TGTGCCAGCATGAGCGGGGGATACAATGAGCAGTTCTTC.

V usage is TRBV5-1 and J usage is TRBJ2-5; perhaps D is TRBD1 or TRBD2 (5 bases each). Trimming removed 7 bases from V and 5 bases from J, with 18 bases in between. The CDR3 length is 14 residues. CDR1 is SGHRS, CDR2 YFSETQ, per germline. CDR3 DNA sequence: TGCGCCAGCGGACGACAGCCCCGAGGGGAGACCCAGTACTTC. Protein product: CASGRQPRGETQYF.

CDR3 region: CASERGWTSGNQGELFF. CDR3 DNA: TGTGCCAGCGAGAGGGGGTGGACTAGCGGGAATCAGGGGGAGCTGTTTTTT. The chain recombines TRBV2 with TRBJ2-2, with 12 nucleotides matching TRBD2. CDR3 length equals 17 residues. With V trimmed by 8 bases and J by 8 bases, 15 bases remained unmatched. The germline V gene encodes CDR1 SNHLY and CDR2 FYNNEI.

J is TRBJ2-1 and V is TRBV7-3, with D unresolved. Germline V CDR1 and CDR2: SGHTA, FQGTGA. This CDR3 is built from 15 residues. V was shortened by 2 bases and J by 4 bases, with 12 bases between the two germline ends. CDR3 residues: CASSLGSPLYNEQFF. The DNA for the CDR3 is TGTGCCAGCAGCTTAGGGTCCCCCCTGTACAATGAGCAGTTCTTC.

The sample holds many counts of this clonotype. V usage is TRBV5-1 and J usage is TRBJ1-1; TRBD1 agrees at 8 bases. Germline CDR1 is SGHRS and CDR2 is YFSETQ. Trimming took 2 bases from V and 5 from J; bases not matched to a gene: 5. The CDR3 has 14 amino acids. In DNA form, the CDR3 reads TGCGCCAGCAGCTTAGCACAGGGGGGAACTGAAGCTTTCTTT. It codes for CASSLAQGGTEAFF.

This clonotype was detected a few times. The J gene is TRBJ2-5, the V gene TRBV11-2; unclear D gene. The CDR3 spans 14 residues. CDR1 is SGHAT and CDR2 is FQNNGV in the germline V gene. V lost 1 base, J lost 0 bases, and 6 bases lay in between. CDR3 DNA: TGTGCCAGCAGCTTAGTTACACACCAAGAGACCCAGTACTTC. Residues: CASSLVTHQETQYF.

This clonotype was seen a handful of times. The chain combines TRBV5-1 with TRBJ2-1; tentatively, D is TRBD1 or TRBD2 (6 bases each). Per the germline V gene, CDR1 is SGHRS and CDR2 is YFSETQ. This CDR3 comprises 14 residues. Trimming removed 4 bases at V and 9 bases at J, with 17 bases between. The CDR3 region is CASSGGQSKGEQFF. The CDR3, as DNA: TGCGCCAGCAGCGGGGGGCAATCGAAGGGTGAGCAGTTCTTC.

The genes are TRBV15 and TRBJ2-6; D unresolved. The CDR3 contains 14 residues. V shed 4 bases and J shed 0 bases, with 4 bases lying between them. Germline assignment: CDR1 LNHNV and CDR2 YYDKDF (reference sequence). CDR3 coding DNA: TGTGCCACCAGCAAACTCTCTGGGGCCAACGTCCTGACTTTC. The encoded protein is CATSKLSGANVLTF.

This clonotype was detected a few times. V gene TRBV19 combines with J gene TRBJ2-3; TRBD2 agrees at 7 bases. The CDR3 totals 14 residues. The V segment lost 6 bases and the J segment 1 base; nucleotides outside the gene matches: 4. Germline V gene sequence: CDR1 LNHDA, CDR2 SQIVND (reference sequence). CDR3: CASRRGIGTDTQYF. CDR3 DNA: TGTGCCAGTAGGCGGGGGATCGGCACAGATACGCAGTATTTT.

The genes are TRBV6-2 or TRBV6-3 and TRBJ2-2; 7 nucleotides line up with TRBD2. With V trimmed by 5 bases and J by 3 bases, 6 bases remained unmatched. The CDR3 loop spans 15 amino acids. Germline lookup yields CDR1 MNHEY and CDR2 SVGEGT. The CDR3: CASSPGTTDTGELFF. CDR3 coding DNA: TGTGCCAGCAGTCCTGGGACTACCGACACCGGGGAGCTGTTTTTT.

The chain employs TRBV28 and TRBJ2-3; 7 nucleotides align to TRBD2. Germline CDR1 and CDR2: MDHEN and SYDVKM. This CDR3 has 14 amino acids. V lost 5 bases to trimming and J lost 4 bases; unmatched junction nucleotides: 6. CDR3 amino acids: CASSARLAADTQYF. CDR3 nucleotides: TGTGCCAGCAGTGCTCGACTAGCTGCAGATACGCAGTATTTT. Full variable domain (rest looked up from reference TRBV28 and TRBJ2-3): DVKVTQSSRYLVKRTGEKVFLECVQDMDHENMFWYRQDPGLGLRLIYFSYDVKMKEKGDIPEGYSVSREKKERFSLILESASTNQTSMYLCASSARLAADTQYFGPGTRLTVL.

The V call is TRBV3-1, the J call TRBJ1-2, with D hard to call. V dropped 0 bases and J dropped 7 bases, with 9 bases sitting between them. The germline V gene has CDR1 LGHDT and CDR2 YNNKEL (reference sequence). The CDR3 loop spans 13 amino acids. The CDR3 protein is CASSQDPRAGYTF. The CDR3 DNA is TGTGCCAGCAGCCAAGATCCGAGGGCTGGCTACACCTTC.

This chain connects TRBV10-3 to TRBJ2-5; maybe TRBD1 (7 bases). From germline, CDR1 is ENHRY and CDR2 SYGVKD. V was clipped by 3 bases and J by 5 bases, with 13 bases between them. The CDR3 runs 14 residues. CDR3 nucleotides: TGTGCCATCAGTGACCCGACAGGGAGGGAGACCCAGTACTTC. Its protein product is CAISDPTGRETQYF.

The CDR3 DNA reads TGCAGCGTTGTCCCGGAGATGAACACTGAAGCTTTCTTT. Its protein product is CSVVPEMNTEAFF. This rearrangement joins TRBV29-1 to TRBJ1-1; D unclear. Deletions cut 4 bases from V and 0 bases from J, with 9 bases between. The CDR3 has 13 amino acids. The germline V gene encodes CDR1 SQVTM and CDR2 ANQGSEA. The full variable domain, its missing parts supplied by reference TRBV29-1 and TRBJ1-1, is SAVISQKPSRDICQRGTSLTIQCQVDSQVTMMFWYRQQPGQSLTLIATANQGSEATYESGFVIDKFPISRPNLTFSTLTVSNMSPEDSSIYLCSVVPEMNTEAFFGQGTRLTVV.

This clonotype has only a few counts. V and J are TRBV7-9 and TRBJ2-3; TRBD2 matches 10 bases. This CDR3 comprises 13 residues. The germline V gene has CDR1 SEHNR and CDR2 FQNEAQ (reference sequence). The trim removed 9 bases at V and 1 base at J, leaving 1 base unmatched. CDR3 region: CARGTSGTDTQYF. Here the CDR3 DNA reads TGTGCCAGGGGGACTAGCGGCACAGATACGCAGTATTTT.